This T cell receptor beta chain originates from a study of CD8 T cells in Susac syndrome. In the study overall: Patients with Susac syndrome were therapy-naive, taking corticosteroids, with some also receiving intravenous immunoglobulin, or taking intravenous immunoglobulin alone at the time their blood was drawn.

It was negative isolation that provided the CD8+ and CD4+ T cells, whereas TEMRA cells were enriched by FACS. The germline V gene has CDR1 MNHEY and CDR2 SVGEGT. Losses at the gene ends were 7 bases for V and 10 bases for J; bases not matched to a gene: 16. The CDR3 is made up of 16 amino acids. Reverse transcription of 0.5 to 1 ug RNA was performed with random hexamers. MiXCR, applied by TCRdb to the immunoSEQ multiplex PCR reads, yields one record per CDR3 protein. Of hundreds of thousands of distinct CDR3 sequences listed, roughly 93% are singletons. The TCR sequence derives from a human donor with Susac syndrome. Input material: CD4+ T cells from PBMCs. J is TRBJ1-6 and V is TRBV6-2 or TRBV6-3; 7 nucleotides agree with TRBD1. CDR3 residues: CASTLTRRQGGSPLHF. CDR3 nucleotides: TGTGCCAGCACACTAACCCGACGACAGGGTGGCTCACCCCTCCACTTT.